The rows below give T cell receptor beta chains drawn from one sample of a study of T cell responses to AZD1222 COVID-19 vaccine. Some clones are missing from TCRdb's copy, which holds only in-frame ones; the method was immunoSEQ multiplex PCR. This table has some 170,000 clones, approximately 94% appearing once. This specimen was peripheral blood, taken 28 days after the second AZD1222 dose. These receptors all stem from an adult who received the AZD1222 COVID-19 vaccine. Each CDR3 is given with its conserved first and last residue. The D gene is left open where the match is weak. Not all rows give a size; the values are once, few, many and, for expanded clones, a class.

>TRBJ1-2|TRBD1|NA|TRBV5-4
TGTGCCAGCAGCAAGGGGACAGGAGGTGGCTACACCTTC
CASSKGTGGGYTF
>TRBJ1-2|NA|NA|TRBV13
TGTGCCAGCAGCCCTGGTTCGTATGGCTACACCTTC
CASSPGSYGYTF
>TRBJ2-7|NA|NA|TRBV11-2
TGTGCCAGCAGTTACAGGGAAAACGAGCAGTACTTC
CASSYRENEQYF
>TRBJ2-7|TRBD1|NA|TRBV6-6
TGTGCCAGCAGTCCGGGACAGGAAGAGGGCTACGAGCAGTACTTC
CASSPGQEEGYEQYF
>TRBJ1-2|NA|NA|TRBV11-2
TGTGCCAGCAGCTCAGGGCACAGGGAGGTATCCCACTATGGCTACACCTTC
CASSSGHREVSHYGYTF
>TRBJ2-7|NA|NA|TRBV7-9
TGTGCCAGCAGCTTAGTCGGTATCGACGAGCAGTACTTC
CASSLVGIDEQYF
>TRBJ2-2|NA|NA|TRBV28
TGTGCCAGCACCTCGGGTGGGCCTAAGACCGGGGAGCTGTTTTTT
CASTSGGPKTGELFF
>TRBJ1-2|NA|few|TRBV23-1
TGCGCCAGCAGTCATATCGATAGGGGCAGATACTTC
CASSHIDRGRYF
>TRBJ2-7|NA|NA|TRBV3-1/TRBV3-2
TGTGCCAGCAGCCATAGTAGCGAGCAGTACTTC
CASSHSSEQYF
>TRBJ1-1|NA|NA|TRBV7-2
TGTGCCAGCAGCCTCAAGGGGACCCGCTTT
CASSLKGTRF
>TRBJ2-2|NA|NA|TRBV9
TGTGCCAGCAGCGAATTTGCCGCCGGGGAGCTGTTTTTT
CASSEFAAGELFF
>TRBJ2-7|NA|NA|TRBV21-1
TGTGCCAGCAGCAAAGCGCTGGGCTTCCTCGGCGAGCAGTACTTC
CASSKALGFLGEQYF